This T cell receptor beta chain derives from a study of T cells in Graves' hyperthyroidism and ophthalmopathy. Authors of the study amplified TCR beta CDR3 regions from RNA transcripts. First-round RT-PCR of the TCR CDR3 relied on the HTBI primer set. From the multiplex PCR reads, TCRdb called clonotypes with MiXCR, one entry per CDR3 protein. The table has about 350,000 distinct CDR3 sequences, roughly 15% seen once. Fresh peripheral blood, 9.5 to 10 ml of it, supplied the PBMCs. In this sample, this clonotype turned up many times. The material sequenced was blood. The clonotype comes from an older woman with Graves' ophthalmopathy.

CDR3: CASSRGRAYEQYF. The DNA of the CDR3 is TGTGCCAGCAGCCGGGGGCGCGCGTACGAGCAGTACTTC. The rearrangement links TRBV12-3 or TRBV12-4 to TRBJ2-7; D is perhaps TRBD1 or TRBD2 (6 bases each). Trimming took off 6 bases at V and 4 bases at J, with 13 bases between the two ends. The CDR3 runs to 13 residues.